The rows below give T cell receptor beta chains drawn from one sample of a study of cytomegalovirus exposure and HLA in healthy donors. Only in-frame clones appear in the TCRdb table, and some are missing; sequencing was by immunoSEQ multiplex PCR. The sample has 200,000 to 250,000 clones, about 80% seen once. Sequencing input: PBMCs. All receptors derive from a woman in her 30s in good health and CMV-seronegative. Each CDR3 is given with its conserved first and last residue. The order of the fields is D gene, J gene, clone size, V gene, CDR3 DNA, CDR3 protein. The D gene is left open where the match is weak. Only part of the rows carry a size: once, few, many, or a class if the clone is expanded.

D: .
J: TRBJ2-7
size: .
V: TRBV5-6
DNA: TGTGCCAGCAGCCCGGCGGTCTTCCCGATTAGCTACGGGCAGTACTTC
CDR3: CASSPAVFPISYGQYF

D: .
J: TRBJ2-7
size: once
V: TRBV30
DNA: TGTGCCTGGAGTCCCTCCTACGAGCAGTACTTC
CDR3: CAWSPSYEQYF

D: TRBD1
J: TRBJ1-6
size: .
V: TRBV28
DNA: TGTGCCAGCAGTCCACAGGGGCACAATTCACCCCTCCACTTT
CDR3: CASSPQGHNSPLHF

D: TRBD1
J: TRBJ2-7
size: .
V: TRBV5-1
DNA: TGCGCCAGCAGCTTGGCCCGGACAGGGGGAAGCGAGCAGTACTTC
CDR3: CASSLARTGGSEQYF

D: .
J: TRBJ2-1
size: .
V: TRBV9
DNA: TGTGCCAGCAGCGTCCGGGGGAGAGTAGATGAGCAGTTCTTC
CDR3: CASSVRGRVDEQFF

D: TRBD1
J: TRBJ2-1
size: .
V: TRBV4-2
DNA: TGTGCCAGCAGCCAAGAGGGTCGGCAGGGGGCTTGGGGTGAGCAGTTCTTC
CDR3: CASSQEGRQGAWGEQFF

D: .
J: TRBJ1-1
size: .
V: TRBV19
DNA: TGTGCCAGTACCGTATACCCCCCCCAGGGGTCCACTGAAGCTTTCTTT
CDR3: CASTVYPPQGSTEAFF

D: .
J: TRBJ2-1
size: .
V: TRBV19
DNA: TGTGCCAGTTCGGGGTATGAGCAGTTCTTC
CDR3: CASSGYEQFF

D: .
J: TRBJ1-5
size: .
V: TRBV30
DNA: TGTGCCTGGAGTGGCCGAATAGGGGGTGGCAATCAGCCCCAGCATTTT
CDR3: CAWSGRIGGGNQPQHF

D: .
J: TRBJ2-7
size: .
V: TRBV7-9
DNA: TGTGCCAGCAGCTTAGGTTTTTCCTACGAGCAGTACTTC
CDR3: CASSLGFSYEQYF

D: .
J: TRBJ1-4
size: .
V: TRBV6-5
DNA: TGTGCCAGCAGGACCCGACAGGCTATTGAAAAACTGTTTTTT
CDR3: CASRTRQAIEKLFF

D: .
J: TRBJ2-1
size: few
V: TRBV27
DNA: TGTGCCAGCAGTTTATCGTGGCCTTCGATTTACAATGAGCAGTTCTTC
CDR3: CASSLSWPSIYNEQFF

D: .
J: TRBJ2-5
size: .
V: TRBV11-2
DNA: TGTGCCAGCAGCCTACGACGGGGGTTTGGGACCCAGTACTTC
CDR3: CASSLRRGFGTQYF

D: .
J: TRBJ1-5
size: .
V: TRBV4-1
DNA: TGCGCCAGCAGCCAAGCGGGATATCAGCCCCAGCATTTT
CDR3: CASSQAGYQPQHF

D: .
J: TRBJ2-5
size: once
V: TRBV5-1
DNA: TGCGCCAGCGCCCCCCCGGGAGTTGCAGAGACCCAGTACTTC
CDR3: CASAPPGVAETQYF

D: .
J: TRBJ2-1
size: once
V: TRBV9
DNA: TGTGCCAGCAGCGGGAACGGGATTCAAAACAATGAGCAGTTCTTC
CDR3: CASSGNGIQNNEQFF

D: TRBD1
J: TRBJ2-7
size: .
V: TRBV9
DNA: TGTGCCAGCAGCCCTCGGACAGGGAGCTCCTACGAGCAGTACTTC
CDR3: CASSPRTGSSYEQYF

D: .
J: TRBJ1-2
size: .
V: TRBV6-5
DNA: TGTGCCAGCAGTTACTCGAATTCTATTCTAGGCGGCTACACCTTC
CDR3: CASSYSNSILGGYTF

D: .
J: TRBJ1-5
size: few
V: TRBV18
DNA: TGTGCCAGCTCTATGGGCAGGGTCGATCAGCCCCAGCATTTT
CDR3: CASSMGRVDQPQHF

D: TRBD1
J: TRBJ1-2
size: .
V: TRBV9
DNA: TGTGCCAGCAGCGTAGCTGGGACAGGGGGCGGCTACACCTTC
CDR3: CASSVAGTGGGYTF

D: .
J: TRBJ2-1
size: .
V: TRBV27
DNA: TGTGCCAGCACCTCAATCGGACAGACGGGCAATGAGCAGTTCTTC
CDR3: CASTSIGQTGNEQFF

D: TRBD2
J: TRBJ2-3
size: .
V: TRBV27
DNA: TGTGCCAGCCGTACTAGCGTCGGCACAGATACGCAGTATTTT
CDR3: CASRTSVGTDTQYF

D: .
J: TRBJ2-4
size: few
V: TRBV19
DNA: TGTGCCAGTAGTGACCGGCCGCGGGACATTCAGTACTTC
CDR3: CASSDRPRDIQYF

D: .
J: TRBJ2-5
size: .
V: TRBV7-8
DNA: TGTGCCAGCAGCCTGGTATCCGGCCAAGAGACCCAGTACTTC
CDR3: CASSLVSGQETQYF

D: TRBD1
J: TRBJ2-3
size: .
V: TRBV5-8
DNA: TGTGCCAGCAGCTTCGGGACAGGGTCGTTAGATACGCAGTATTTT
CDR3: CASSFGTGSLDTQYF

D: .
J: TRBJ2-7
size: .
V: TRBV2
DNA: TGTGCCAGCAGCGGGAGTTTGACCTACGAGCAGTACTTC
CDR3: CASSGSLTYEQYF

D: .
J: TRBJ2-1
size: few
V: TRBV7-9
DNA: TGTTCCAGCAGCTTACCCGGGTACCGAGGGGGCAATGAGCAGTTCTTC
CDR3: CSSSLPGYRGGNEQFF

D: TRBD1
J: TRBJ2-7
size: .
V: TRBV7-2
DNA: TGTGCCAGCAGCGCCTCGACAGGGTACGAGCAGTACTTC
CDR3: CASSASTGYEQYF

D: .
J: TRBJ2-5
size: .
V: TRBV30
DNA: TGTGCCTGGAGTGTACTGGGTTGGGAGCAGTACTTC
CDR3: CAWSVLGWEQYF

D: .
J: TRBJ1-1
size: .
V: TRBV9
DNA: TGTGCCAGCAGCCCCGGGGGACTCATGAACACTGAAGCTTTCTTT
CDR3: CASSPGGLMNTEAFF

D: .
J: TRBJ2-1
size: few
V: TRBV27
DNA: TGTGCCAGCAGTCTAATTCCTGATAGCTCCTACAATGAGCAGTTCTTC
CDR3: CASSLIPDSSYNEQFF

D: .
J: TRBJ1-5
size: .
V: TRBV6-1
DNA: TGTGCCAGCAGTGAGGGGGCGTGGCGTCAGCCCCAGCATTTT
CDR3: CASSEGAWRQPQHF

D: TRBD1
J: TRBJ2-7
size: .
V: TRBV5-1
DNA: TGCGCCAGCAGCTGGGGCCGGGACAGGGACTCCTACGAGCAGTACTTC
CDR3: CASSWGRDRDSYEQYF